The 29 T cell receptor beta chains presented below share a single source sample, sequenced in a study of identical twins. TCRdb re-analysed the 5' RACE reads in MiXCR, keeping a single row per CDR3 protein. Here the sample spans around 550,000 distinct CDR3 sequences, approximately 16% being singletons. The same data also went into a second study, on yellow fever vaccine responses in identical twins.

Sequencing used CD4+ T cells sorted from blood. These receptors came from a young woman in good health.

V and J are TRBV20-1 and TRBJ1-4; D may be TRBD1 (5 bases). Trimming cost V 3 bases and J 4 bases, with 12 bases left between them. The CDR3 has 14 residues. Germline assignment: CDR1 DFQATT and CDR2 SNEGSKA (reference sequence). The CDR3 coding sequence is TGCAGTGCTAGTCAAGGGACTTTTAATGAAAAACTGTTTTTT. Translation: CSASQGTFNEKLFF.

This clonotype was seen a few times. The chain couples TRBV7-8 to TRBJ2-7; either TRBD1 or TRBD2 may fit D (5 bases each). The ends were cut back, 5 bases at V and 1 base at J, with 12 bases in the middle. The CDR3 totals 14 residues. Germline CDR1 is SGHVS and CDR2 is FQNEAQ. CDR3 in amino acids: CASSPRDGSYEQYV. The CDR3 DNA follows: TGTGCCAGCAGCCCCCGGGACGGATCCTACGAGCAGTACGTC.

In its sample, this clonotype was seen a few times. The V and J genes are TRBV6-5 and TRBJ2-1; 10 bases are a match to TRBD2. V shed 0 bases and J 6 bases; nucleotides not matched to a gene: 8. CDR3 size: 17 residues. In germline, CDR1 is MNHEY, CDR2 SVGAGI. CDR3 residues: CASSYSRGASGGNEQFF. In nucleotides, the CDR3 is TGTGCCAGCAGTTACTCGAGGGGGGCTAGCGGGGGCAATGAGCAGTTCTTC.

The rearrangement joins TRBV24-1 to TRBJ2-1; 8 positions match TRBD1. The junction had 6 bases not matched to a gene; V was cut back by 2 bases and J by 7 bases. The CDR3 covers 15 residues. Germline assignment: CDR1 KGHDR and CDR2 SFDVKD. The CDR3 coding sequence is TGTGCCACCAGTGATTACAGGGGGGTGGCGAATGAGCAGTTCTTC. Translated: CATSDYRGVANEQFF.

This chain joins TRBV7-2 and TRBJ2-3; unclear D gene. The CDR3 runs to 15 residues. Trimming removed 1 base at V and 8 bases at J, with 16 bases between. CDR1 and CDR2 from the germline V gene are SGHTA and FQGNSA. CDR3 bases: TGTGCCAGCAGCTTAGGCTTCTCCAGTATCTCTACGCAGTATTTT. This encodes CASSLGFSSISTQYF.

In its sample, this clonotype was seen many times. The genes are TRBV20-1 and TRBJ2-7; 10 bases are shared with TRBD1. Germline CDR1 is DFQATT and CDR2 is SNEGSKA (reference sequence). The junction had 1 base not matched to a gene; V was cut back by 1 base and J by 1 base. The CDR3 consists of 14 residues. Here the CDR3 DNA reads TGCAGTGCTAGAGGGACAGGGGGGTCCTACGAGCAGTACGTC. Its protein product is CSARGTGGSYEQYV.

This rearrangement joins TRBV27 to TRBJ2-2, with 10 bases that match TRBD1. The CDR3 sequence is 16 residues long. V was pared by 1 base and J by 4 bases, with 3 bases of the junction left unmatched. The germline gives CDR1 MNHEY, CDR2 SMNVEV (reference sequence). Here the CDR3 DNA reads TGTGCCAGCAGTTTATTGGGGACAGGGGCCACCGGGGAGCTGTTTTTT. It codes for CASSLLGTGATGELFF.

The chain links TRBV6-1 to TRBJ2-6; 8 nucleotides align to TRBD1. CDR1 MNHNS and CDR2 SASEGT come from the germline V gene. With V trimmed by 7 bases and J by 0 bases, 11 bases remained unmatched. This CDR3 comprises 18 residues. As DNA, the CDR3 is TGTGCCAGCAACCCTGGACAGGGACCCTTCTCTGGGGCCAACGTCCTGACTTTC. Translation: CASNPGQGPFSGANVLTF.

This clonotype has ten or more counts. The gene calls are TRBV28 and TRBJ1-5, with D tentatively TRBD1 (6 bases). There are 18 residues in the CDR3. Per the germline V gene, CDR1 is MDHEN and CDR2 is SYDVKM. Trimming shortened V by 6 bases and J by 4 bases, and 25 bases separated the two germline ends. In DNA form, the CDR3 reads TGTGCCAGCAGCAGTTCCATAGGGTTAGGGACATCTAATCAGCCCCAGCATTTT. Translated: CASSSSIGLGTSNQPQHF.

This clonotype has more than one count but fewer than ten. CDR3 sequence: CSVEGGGERYNEQFF. The DNA of the CDR3 is TGCAGCGTTGAAGGAGGGGGCGAACGGTACAATGAGCAGTTCTTC. The chain uses TRBV29-1 and TRBJ2-1; TRBD1 matches 7 bases. This CDR3 has 15 amino acids. Germline CDR1 reads SQVTM; CDR2 reads ANQGSEA. After removal of 1 base from V and 4 bases from J, the junction contained 7 bases not matched to a gene.

Only a few counts were recorded for this clonotype. The chain uses TRBV9 and TRBJ1-3, with D hard to call. Germline-derived CDR1 and CDR2 are SGDLS and YYNGEE. Deletions cut 4 bases from V and 2 bases from J, with 7 bases between. The CDR3 spans 13 residues. CDR3 region: CASSLPTGNTIYF. Here the CDR3 DNA reads TGTGCCAGCAGCCTCCCGACTGGAAACACCATATATTTT.

This clonotype has a handful of counts. V and J are TRBV12-3 or TRBV12-4 and TRBJ2-3; 9 bases line up with TRBD2. This CDR3 contains 15 residues. Trimming at V came to 6 bases and at J to 4 bases, leaving 8 bases not matched to a gene. This CDR3 is CASRIQGLAPDTQYF. CDR3 sequence (DNA): TGTGCCAGCAGAATACAGGGACTAGCCCCAGATACGCAGTATTTT.

This clonotype was seen repeatedly, ten times or more. V usage is TRBV12-3 or TRBV12-4 and J usage is TRBJ1-1, with D uncertain. The CDR3 contains 12 residues. V was shortened by 0 bases and J by 8 bases, with 7 bases between the two germline ends. CDR3: CASSLAGAEAFF. As DNA, the CDR3 is TGTGCCAGCAGTTTAGCAGGAGCCGAAGCTTTCTTT.

This clonotype was seen only a few times. The V call is TRBV12-5, the J call TRBJ2-2; 13 bases agree with TRBD2. The ends lost 2 bases at V and 2 bases at J; junction bases unmatched: 8. CDR1 is LGHNT, CDR2 FRNRAP, per germline. The length of the CDR3 is 19 residues. CDR3 region: CASGLSWTSGSDNTGELFF. The CDR3 DNA is TGTGCTAGTGGTTTGTCGTGGACTAGCGGGAGCGATAACACCGGGGAGCTGTTTTTT.

This clonotype came up a few times. The rearrangement joins TRBV4-1 to TRBJ2-1; TRBD2 aligns across 9 bases. Germline V gene lookup returns CDR1 MGHRA and CDR2 YSYEKL. This CDR3 is 19 amino acids long. V lost 0 bases, J lost 0 bases, and 9 bases stayed unmatched. The CDR3 spells CASSQDGLAGRSSYNEQFF. CDR3 bases: TGCGCCAGCAGCCAAGATGGGCTAGCGGGAAGATCCTCCTACAATGAGCAGTTCTTC.

V usage is TRBV20-1 and J usage is TRBJ2-1; D is undetermined. CDR1 and CDR2 from the germline V gene are DFQATT and SNEGSKA (reference sequence). The V end was cut by 0 bases, the J end by 2 bases, with 14 bases between. The CDR3 has 16 amino acids. CDR3 residues: CSARDPSQSPYNEQFF. CDR3 sequence (DNA): TGCAGTGCTAGAGATCCCTCCCAAAGCCCCTACAATGAGCAGTTCTTC.

The chain carries TRBV5-8 and TRBJ2-1; 9 bases line up with TRBD1. There are 16 residues in the CDR3. Per germline, CDR1 SGHTS and CDR2 YDEGEE. The V gene end was trimmed by 4 bases and the J gene end by 2 bases; junction bases not matched to a gene: 7. This CDR3 is CASSRTGTGTYNEQFF. CDR3 sequence (DNA): TGTGCCAGCAGCCGAACCGGGACAGGGACCTACAATGAGCAGTTCTTC.

This clonotype was counted only a few times. V is TRBV5-1 and J is TRBJ1-1; D is possibly TRBD1 (5 bases). V was clipped by 4 bases and J by 8 bases, with 9 bases between them. In germline, CDR1 is SGHRS, CDR2 YFSETQ. This CDR3 has 11 residues. CDR3 in amino acids: CASSQGYEAFF. The CDR3 coding sequence is TGCGCCAGCAGCCAGGGATACGAAGCTTTCTTT.

This chain uses TRBV11-2 with TRBJ2-2; the D gene is possibly TRBD1 (6 bases). CDR1 is SGHAT and CDR2 is FQNNGV in the germline V gene. CDR3 length: 18 residues. The V gene lost 1 base and the J gene lost 1 base, with 16 bases spanning the gap. The CDR3 region has the DNA TGTGCCAGCAGCTTAGGTGGGGGCGCACGACTGAACACCGGGGAGCTGTTTTTT. Translation: CASSLGGGARLNTGELFF.

This clonotype has at least ten counts. The genes are TRBV12-3 or TRBV12-4 and TRBJ2-2; no definite D call. V was trimmed by 5 bases and J by 9 bases, leaving 7 bases between them. CDR3 length: 11 residues. This CDR3 reads CASSLEWELFF. CDR3 nucleotides: TGTGCCAGCAGTCTCGAATGGGAGCTGTTTTTT.

This clonotype appeared once. The chain employs TRBV20-1 and TRBJ2-7; D is undetermined. The CDR3 contains 13 residues. CDR1 DFQATT and CDR2 SNEGSKA come from the germline V gene (reference sequence). V was shortened by 1 base and J by 3 bases, with 10 bases between the two germline ends. The CDR3 sequence is CSARASPGYEQYV. CDR3 sequence (DNA): TGCAGTGCTAGAGCCTCACCCGGCTACGAGCAGTACGTC.

A few counts support this clonotype. The chain carries TRBV29-1 and TRBJ2-3, with 10 nucleotides matching TRBD2. This CDR3 has 17 residues. V lost 2 bases to trimming and J lost 0 bases; unmatched junction nucleotides: 8. Per the germline V gene, CDR1 is SQVTM and CDR2 is ANQGSEA. In DNA, the CDR3 is TGCAGCGTTGAAACTAGCGGGAAAGTCTCTAGCACAGATACGCAGTATTTT. Protein product: CSVETSGKVSSTDTQYF.

The chain carries TRBV3-1 and TRBJ2-3; 10 bases agree with TRBD1. Germline-derived CDR1 and CDR2 are LGHDT and YNNKEL (reference sequence). V gave up 5 bases and J gave up 4 bases; unmatched junction bases: 9. The CDR3 contains 16 residues. The CDR3 DNA follows: TGTGCCAGCAGCTCCTTGCGGGACAGGGGACCAGATACGCAGTATTTT. Its protein product is CASSSLRDRGPDTQYF.

J is TRBJ2-3 and V is TRBV4-1, with TRBD2 matching over 13 bases. The germline gives CDR1 MGHRA, CDR2 YSYEKL. The V gene end was trimmed by 6 bases and the J gene end by 4 bases; junction bases not matched to a gene: 10. The CDR3 is made up of 17 amino acids. The CDR3 DNA is TGCGCCAGCAGGCCTCAACTAGCGGGGGGGGTCGCAGATACGCAGTATTTT. Residues: CASRPQLAGGVADTQYF.

This chain links TRBV7-9 with TRBJ1-1; D may be TRBD1 (5 bases). The length of the CDR3 is 14 residues. Germline V gives CDR1 SEHNR, CDR2 FQNEAQ (reference sequence). V was cut by 3 bases and J by 11 bases, with 19 bases left in between. CDR3 sequence reads: CASSFQGGFSRAFF. CDR3 nucleotides: TGTGCCAGCAGCTTTCAGGGAGGGTTTTCTCGGGCTTTCTTT.

With respect to this clonotype: An end of the junction does not agree with germline; a read error may underlie this. The rearrangement joins TRBV6-1 to TRBJ2-5, with D possibly being TRBD2 (5 bases). This CDR3 comprises 14 residues. CDR1 is MNHNS, CDR2 SASEGT, per germline. This CDR3 reads CASTETGMVGTQYF. The CDR3 DNA reads TGTGCCAGCACTGAAACCGGGATGGTCGGGACCCAGTACTTC.

This chain connects TRBV6-1 to TRBJ2-2; maybe TRBD1 (5 bases). Germline assignment: CDR1 MNHNS and CDR2 SASEGT. CDR3 length: 13 amino acids. The V end lost 6 bases, the J end lost 3 bases, and 8 bases lay between the germline ends. The CDR3 region is CASRDSYTGELFF. CDR3 nucleotide sequence: TGTGCCAGCAGAGACAGCTACACCGGGGAGCTGTTTTTT.

This clonotype occurred many times. V usage is TRBV5-6 and J usage is TRBJ2-1; tentative D call: TRBD1 (6 bases). Germline V CDR1 and CDR2: SGHDT, YYEEEE. V was pared by 0 bases and J by 5 bases, with 15 bases between. This CDR3 is 16 amino acids long. In DNA form, the CDR3 reads TGTGCCAGCAGCTTGGGACGCCGGACAGTAAACAATGAGCAGTTCTTC. Translation gives CASSLGRRTVNNEQFF.

This clonotype was counted only a few times. CDR3 DNA: TGTGCCAGCAGCTTGGGTCCGGCCTCTAGCACAGATACGCAGTATTTT. It specifies CASSLGPASSTDTQYF. This chain joins TRBV5-8 and TRBJ2-3; D remains ambiguous. V was shortened by 0 bases and J by 0 bases, with 11 bases between the two germline ends. There are 16 residues in the CDR3. CDR1 is SGHTS and CDR2 is YDEGEE in the germline V gene.